These 18 T cell receptor beta chains were all obtained from the same sample, sequenced in a study of human T cells and chemical hapten exposure. Indicated time point: patch test 1, 2 weeks after DPC sensitization. Treatment defined: therapeutic diphenylcyclopropenone sensitization with weekly scalp DPC. MiXCR, applied by TCRdb to the RACE reads, yields one record per CDR3 protein. The data hold some 87,000 distinct CDR3 sequences, with about a tenth observed a single time. The sample was whole blood, taken in connection with sensitization to the hapten diphenylcyclopropenone (DPC). Receptors originate from a woman aged 45-65 years with alopecia areata. Some clones in this sample may be carry-over from other donors' samples.

V gene TRBV29-1 combines with J gene TRBJ2-7, with TRBD1 identical over 8 bases. Germline V CDR1 and CDR2: SQVTM, ANQGSEA. V was pared by 6 bases and J by 2 bases, with 3 bases of the junction left unmatched. This CDR3 has 12 amino acids. The CDR3, as DNA: TGCAGCGTCAGACAGGGGCCCTACGAGCAGTACTTC. It specifies CSVRQGPYEQYF.

Details on this clonotype: The junction departs from the called germline gene at one end, perhaps through a read error. V gene TRBV7-7 combines with J gene TRBJ2-3, with 14 positions matching TRBD2. Germline values: CDR1 SSHAT, CDR2 FNYEAQ (reference sequence). The CDR3 runs to 16 residues. The CDR3 nucleotides read TGTGCTAGCAGCCCGGGACTAGCGGGAGTTGGGAGTACGCAGTATTTT. Protein: CASSPGLAGVGSTQYF. Using reference TRBV7-7 and TRBJ2-3 for the parts outside the CDR3, the full variable domain is GAGVSQSPRYKVTKRGQDVTLRCDPISSHATLYWYQQALGQGPEFLTYFNYEAQPDKSGLPSDRFSAERPEGSISTLTIQRTEQRDSAMYRCASSPGLAGVGSTQYFGPGTRLTVL.

This chain uses TRBV18 with TRBJ2-1, with 9 positions matching TRBD2. Germline assignment: CDR1 KGHSH and CDR2 LQKENI. This CDR3 comprises 15 residues. V lost 0 bases to trimming and J lost 11 bases; unmatched junction nucleotides: 8. The CDR3 DNA reads TGTGCCAGCTCACCACCGAGGGTAGCGGGAGCAAAGCAGTTCTTC. It yields the protein CASSPPRVAGAKQFF.

This chain connects TRBV18 to TRBJ2-1; perhaps TRBD1 as D (7 bases). Germline CDR1 is KGHSH and CDR2 is LQKENI. This CDR3 has 14 amino acids. V gave up 0 bases and J gave up 7 bases, with 10 bases separating them. Here the CDR3 DNA reads TGTGCCAGCTCACCACCCCCAGGGGGGAATGAGCAGTTCTTC. Amino acid sequence: CASSPPPGGNEQFF.

A few counts support this clonotype. V and J are TRBV9 and TRBJ2-1, with a tentative D call TRBD1 (6 bases). This CDR3 is 13 amino acids long. Germline V gene lookup returns CDR1 SGDLS and CDR2 YYNGEE. The ends were cut back, 5 bases at V and 4 bases at J, with 10 bases in the middle. CDR3 sequence (DNA): TGTGCCAGCAGTCGACAGGTTTACAATGAGCAGTTCTTC. Protein product: CASSRQVYNEQFF.

This chain links TRBV12-3 or TRBV12-4 with TRBJ1-5, with TRBD1 identical over 8 bases. The length of the CDR3 is 15 residues. V lost 6 bases, J lost 0 bases, and 4 bases stayed unmatched. The CDR3 sequence is CASRMTGDSNQPQHF. The CDR3 DNA follows: TGTGCCAGCAGGATGACAGGGGATAGCAATCAGCCCCAGCATTTT.

Here the CDR3 DNA reads TGTGCCAGCACCAACCTCCTAGGAAGGGCTTACGGGGAGCTGTTTTTT. It yields the protein CASTNLLGRAYGELFF. The chain joins TRBV7-2 to TRBJ2-2; no clear D gene. This CDR3 comprises 16 residues. V was clipped by 7 bases and J by 7 bases, with 22 bases between them. Germline assignment: CDR1 SGHTA and CDR2 FQGNSA. Complete variable domain (other parts from reference TRBV7-2 and TRBJ2-2): GAGVSQSPSNKVTEKGKDVELRCDPISGHTALYWYRQSLGQGLEFLIYFQGNSAPDKSGLPSDRFSAERTGGSVSTLTIQRTQQEDSAVYLCASTNLLGRAYGELFFGEGSRLTVL.

The sample holds many counts of this clonotype. V is TRBV5-1 and J is TRBJ1-3, with D perhaps TRBD1 (5 bases). The germline V gene encodes CDR1 SGHRS and CDR2 YFSETQ. V lost 0 bases and J 0 bases, leaving 7 bases between the germline ends. The CDR3 is 15 amino acids. In DNA form, the CDR3 reads TGCGCCAGCAGCTTGGCTCAGGGCTCTGGAAACACCATATATTTT. Translation gives CASSLAQGSGNTIYF. The entire variable domain, with the rest obtained from reference TRBV5-1 and TRBJ1-3, is as follows: KAGVTQTPRYLIKTRGQQVTLSCSPISGHRSVSWYQQTPGQGLQFLFEYFSETQRNKGNFPGRFSGRQFSNSRSEMNVSTLELGDSALYLCASSLAQGSGNTIYFGEGSWLTVV.

The V call is TRBV12-2, the J call TRBJ2-7; TRBD2, the D gene given by the table, was not confirmed from the DNA. TRBV12-2 is a listed pseudogene. The CDR3 has 17 amino acids. In nucleotides, the CDR3 is TGTGCAAGTCGCCCCAACTTGTGGAGGGCCAAGAGGTACGAGCAGTACTTC. This sequence encodes CASRPNLWRAKRYEQYF.

This clonotype was seen a handful of times. V and J are TRBV11-2 and TRBJ1-1; 7 bases match TRBD1. This CDR3 has 15 amino acids. J was trimmed by 3 bases and V by 1 base; bases with no gene match: 5. Germline CDR1 SGHAT, CDR2 FQNNGV. In DNA, the CDR3 is TGTGCCAGCAGCTTAGCCGGACAGGCCCACACTGAAGCTTTCTTT. This codes for CASSLAGQAHTEAFF.

This clonotype was observed a handful of times. The rearrangement links TRBV11-3 to TRBJ1-1; D remains ambiguous. The CDR3 is made up of 13 amino acids. V lost 1 base and J lost 11, with 14 bases in between. Germline assignment: CDR1 SGHNT and CDR2 YENEEA. CDR3 loop: CASSLGSRTPAFF. Here the CDR3 DNA reads TGTGCCAGCAGCTTAGGGTCTCGGACGCCGGCTTTCTTT.

This clonotype was observed a handful of times. The V and J genes are TRBV27 and TRBJ1-1; unclear D gene. The V gene's germline CDR1 is MNHEY and CDR2 SMNVEV (reference sequence). The CDR3 is 13 amino acids. Trimming stripped 3 bases from V and 6 bases from J, with 11 bases between. The DNA for the CDR3 is TGTGCCAGCAGTTTCTTAGGGAAACCTGAAGCTTTCTTT. It encodes CASSFLGKPEAFF.

This clonotype was detected a few times. This sequence joins TRBV20-1 and TRBJ1-2; D remains ambiguous. CDR1 DFQATT and CDR2 SNEGSKA come from the germline V gene (reference sequence). The CDR3 sequence is 13 residues long. Trimming took off 6 bases at V and 5 bases at J, with 16 bases between the two ends. CDR3 DNA: TGCAGTGCCCCGTTGACAACCTCATATGGCTACACCTTC. As protein: CSAPLTTSYGYTF.

This clonotype has only a few counts. The J gene is TRBJ1-2, the V gene TRBV20-1; possible D gene TRBD1, 6 bases. This CDR3 is 15 amino acids long. Trimming removed 3 bases at V and 0 bases at J, with 14 bases between. Per germline, CDR1 DFQATT and CDR2 SNEGSKA (reference sequence). As DNA, the CDR3 is TGCAGTGCTAGGGAACAGGGCCGATCTAACTATGGCTACACCTTC. Amino acids: CSAREQGRSNYGYTF.

This clonotype was counted a few times. The genes are TRBV29-1 and TRBJ1-1; D is undetermined. This CDR3 is built from 15 residues. V was shortened by 4 bases and J by 1 base, with 16 bases between the two germline ends. Germline V CDR1 and CDR2: SQVTM, ANQGSEA. This CDR3 is CSVAQATTRNTEAFF. CDR3 nucleotides: TGCAGCGTTGCTCAAGCAACCACACGGAACACTGAAGCTTTCTTT. Full variable domain (remainder filled in from reference TRBV29-1 and TRBJ1-1): SAVISQKPSRDICQRGTSLTIQCQVDSQVTMMFWYRQQPGQSLTLIATANQGSEATYESGFVIDKFPISRPNLTFSTLTVSNMSPEDSSIYLCSVAQATTRNTEAFFGQGTRLTVV.

This clonotype occurred many times. The gene calls are TRBV7-3 and TRBJ2-2; D unclear. V gave up 0 bases and J gave up 9 bases, with 14 bases separating them. The CDR3 consists of 15 residues. CDR1 SGHTA and CDR2 FQGTGA come from the germline V gene. DNA of the CDR3: TGTGCCAGCAGCTTAACGTCCAGTACGGTTCGGGAGCTGTTTTTT. Translated, it gives CASSLTSSTVRELFF.

This clonotype occurred a few times. As DNA, the CDR3 is TGCAGCGCGACTCCAGGGCTGGCCACCGGGGAGCTGTTTTTT. Amino acid sequence: CSATPGLATGELFF. This chain joins TRBV29-1 and TRBJ2-2; D possibly corresponds to TRBD1 (5 bases). The V and J ends lost 7 bases and 4 bases respectively, with 16 bases between them. There are 14 residues in the CDR3. The germline V gene encodes CDR1 SQVTM and CDR2 ANQGSEA.

This clonotype was seen more than once but under ten times. The rearrangement links TRBV6-6 to TRBJ2-5; 12 bases are shared with TRBD1. Germline values: CDR1 MNHNY, CDR2 SVGAGI (reference sequence). Trimming removed 7 bases from V and 4 bases from J; junction bases left unmatched: 7. The CDR3 runs to 15 residues. DNA of the CDR3: TGTGCCAGCACGATCCGGGACAGGGGGCGAGAGACCCAGTACTTC. Translated, it gives CASTIRDRGRETQYF.